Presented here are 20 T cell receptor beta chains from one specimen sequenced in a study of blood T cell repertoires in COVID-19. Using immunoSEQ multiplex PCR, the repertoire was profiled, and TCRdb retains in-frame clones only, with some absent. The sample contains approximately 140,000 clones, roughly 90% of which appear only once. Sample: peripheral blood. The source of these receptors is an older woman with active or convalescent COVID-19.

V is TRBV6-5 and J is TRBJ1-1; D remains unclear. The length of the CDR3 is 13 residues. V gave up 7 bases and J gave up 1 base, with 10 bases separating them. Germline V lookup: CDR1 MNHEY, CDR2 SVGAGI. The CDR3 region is CASTGERNTEAFF. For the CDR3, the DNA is TGTGCCAGCACCGGGGAGAGGAACACTGAAGCTTTCTTT.

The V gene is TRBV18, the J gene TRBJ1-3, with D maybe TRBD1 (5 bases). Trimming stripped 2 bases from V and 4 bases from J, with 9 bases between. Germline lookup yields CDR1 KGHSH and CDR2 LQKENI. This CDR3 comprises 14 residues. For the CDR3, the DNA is TGTGCCAGCTCACCAACACGACAGGGAAACACCATATATTTT. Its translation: CASSPTRQGNTIYF.

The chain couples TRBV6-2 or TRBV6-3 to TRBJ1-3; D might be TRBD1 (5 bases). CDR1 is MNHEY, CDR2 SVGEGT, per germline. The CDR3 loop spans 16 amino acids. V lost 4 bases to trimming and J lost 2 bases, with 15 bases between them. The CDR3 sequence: CASSSARGRPGNTIYF. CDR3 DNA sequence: TGTGCCAGCAGTTCTGCAAGGGGTCGTCCTGGAAACACCATATATTTT.

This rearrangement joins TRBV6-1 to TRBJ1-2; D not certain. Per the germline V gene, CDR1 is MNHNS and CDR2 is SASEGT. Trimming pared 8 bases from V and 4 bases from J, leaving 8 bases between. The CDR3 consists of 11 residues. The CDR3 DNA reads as TGTGCCAGCGGGCCAACCTATGGCTACACCTTC. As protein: CASGPTYGYTF.

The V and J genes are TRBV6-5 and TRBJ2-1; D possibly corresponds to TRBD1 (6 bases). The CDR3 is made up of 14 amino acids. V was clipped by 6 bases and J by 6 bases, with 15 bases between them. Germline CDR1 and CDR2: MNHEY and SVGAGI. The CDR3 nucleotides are TGTGCCAGCAGACCAGAGACAGGCTCCAATGAGCAGTTCTTC. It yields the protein CASRPETGSNEQFF.

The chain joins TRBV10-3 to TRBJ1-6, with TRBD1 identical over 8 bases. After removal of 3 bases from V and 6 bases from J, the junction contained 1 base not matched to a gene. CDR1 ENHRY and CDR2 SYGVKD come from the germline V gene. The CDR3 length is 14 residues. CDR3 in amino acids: CAISDGTGNSPLHF. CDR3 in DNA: TGTGCCATCAGTGACGGGACAGGTAATTCACCCCTCCACTTT.

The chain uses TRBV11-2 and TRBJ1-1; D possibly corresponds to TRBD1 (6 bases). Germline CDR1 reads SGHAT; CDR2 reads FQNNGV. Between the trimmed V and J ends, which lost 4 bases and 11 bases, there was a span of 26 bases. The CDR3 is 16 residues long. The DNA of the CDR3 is TGTGCCAGCAGCTCCTACCCGGGACAACCACAGGTCGGGGCTTTCTTT. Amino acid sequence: CASSSYPGQPQVGAFF.

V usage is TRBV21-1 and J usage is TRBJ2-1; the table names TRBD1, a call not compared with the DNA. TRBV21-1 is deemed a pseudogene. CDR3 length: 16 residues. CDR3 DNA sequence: TGTGCCAGCAGCAAACCCTCAGGTAGCTCCTACAATGAGCAGTTCTTC. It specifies CASSKPSGSSYNEQFF.

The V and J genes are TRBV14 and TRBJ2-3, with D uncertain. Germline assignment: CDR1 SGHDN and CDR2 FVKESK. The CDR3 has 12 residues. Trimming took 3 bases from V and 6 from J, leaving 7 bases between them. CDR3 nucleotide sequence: TGTGCCAGCAGCCATAGCCCGGATACGCAGTATTTT. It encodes CASSHSPDTQYF.

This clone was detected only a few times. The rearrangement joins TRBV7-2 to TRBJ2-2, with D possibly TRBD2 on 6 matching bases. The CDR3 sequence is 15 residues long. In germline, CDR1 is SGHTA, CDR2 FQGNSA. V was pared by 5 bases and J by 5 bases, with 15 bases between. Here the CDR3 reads CASSPPGRRTGELFF. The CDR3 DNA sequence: TGTGCCAGCAGCCCCCCGGGGAGGAGGACCGGGGAGCTGTTTTTT.

As DNA, the CDR3 is TGTGCCAGTAGTATAGATGGGAGGATTCCCATATATTTT. This encodes CASSIDGRIPIYF. This sequence joins TRBV19 and TRBJ1-3; D remains unclear. The germline V gene encodes CDR1 LNHDA and CDR2 SQIVND (reference sequence). The germline V and J ends were trimmed by 0 bases and 11 bases, with 11 bases remaining between them. The CDR3 extends over 13 amino acids.

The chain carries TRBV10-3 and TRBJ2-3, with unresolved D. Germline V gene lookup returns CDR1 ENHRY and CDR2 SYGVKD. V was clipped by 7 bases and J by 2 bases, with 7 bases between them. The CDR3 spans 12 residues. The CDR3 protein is CAINSNTDTQYF. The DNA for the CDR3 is TGTGCCATCAACAGCAACACAGATACGCAGTATTTT.

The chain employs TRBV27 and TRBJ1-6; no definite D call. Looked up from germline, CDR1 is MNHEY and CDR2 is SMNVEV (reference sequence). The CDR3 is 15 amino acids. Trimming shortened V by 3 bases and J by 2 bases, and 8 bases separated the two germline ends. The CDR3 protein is CASSFSVTYNSPLHF. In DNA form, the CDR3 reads TGTGCCAGCAGTTTTTCGGTGACCTATAATTCACCCCTCCACTTT.

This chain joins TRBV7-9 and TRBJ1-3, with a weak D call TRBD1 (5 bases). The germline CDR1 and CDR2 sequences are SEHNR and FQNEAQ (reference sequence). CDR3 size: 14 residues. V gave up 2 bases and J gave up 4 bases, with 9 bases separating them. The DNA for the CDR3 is TGTGCCAGCAGCTTAAGGGGCGGCGGAAACACCATATATTTT. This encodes CASSLRGGGNTIYF.

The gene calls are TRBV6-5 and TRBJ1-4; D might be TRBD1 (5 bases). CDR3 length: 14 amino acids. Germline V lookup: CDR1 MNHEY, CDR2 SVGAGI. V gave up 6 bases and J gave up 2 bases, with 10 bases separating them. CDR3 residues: CASRSGSTNEKLFF. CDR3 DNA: TGTGCCAGCAGATCAGGGTCCACTAATGAAAAACTGTTTTTT.

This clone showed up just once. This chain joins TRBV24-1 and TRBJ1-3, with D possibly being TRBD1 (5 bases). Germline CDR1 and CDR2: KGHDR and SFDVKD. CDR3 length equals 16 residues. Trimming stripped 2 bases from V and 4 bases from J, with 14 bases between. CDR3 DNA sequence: TGTGCCACCAGTGATTCCGTCGGGGGTACAGGAAACACCATATATTTT. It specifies CATSDSVGGTGNTIYF.

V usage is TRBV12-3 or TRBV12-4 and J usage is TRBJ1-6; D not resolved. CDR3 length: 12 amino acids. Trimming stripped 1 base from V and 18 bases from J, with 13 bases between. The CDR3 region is CASSLDRTVPHF. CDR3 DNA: TGTGCCAGCAGTTTAGATCGAACTGTACCCCACTTT.

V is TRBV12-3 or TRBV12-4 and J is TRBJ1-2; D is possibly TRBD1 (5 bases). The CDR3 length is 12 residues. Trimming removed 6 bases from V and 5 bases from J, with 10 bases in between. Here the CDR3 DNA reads TGTGCCAGCAGCTCTGGGGGGTATGGCTACACCTTC. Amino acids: CASSSGGYGYTF.

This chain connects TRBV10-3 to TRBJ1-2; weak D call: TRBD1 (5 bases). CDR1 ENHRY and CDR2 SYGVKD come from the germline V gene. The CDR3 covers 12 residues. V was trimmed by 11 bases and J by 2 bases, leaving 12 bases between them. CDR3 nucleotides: TGTGCCGCCCGGACACTGAACTATGGCTACACCTTC. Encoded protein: CAARTLNYGYTF.

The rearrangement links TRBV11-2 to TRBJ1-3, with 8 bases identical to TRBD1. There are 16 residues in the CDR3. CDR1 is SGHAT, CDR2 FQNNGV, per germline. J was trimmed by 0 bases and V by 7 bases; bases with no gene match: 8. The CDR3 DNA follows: TGTGCCAGCACCCTCGGACAGGGCTTCTCTGGAAACACCATATATTTT. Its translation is CASTLGQGFSGNTIYF.